The rows below give T cell receptor beta chains drawn from one sample of a study of cytomegalovirus exposure and HLA in healthy donors. Sequencing was performed with immunoSEQ multiplex PCR; in TCRdb, only in-frame clones are kept and a portion is missing. The sample has some 120,000 clones, over 75% seen once; the top ten hold about 13%. Sequenced material: PBMCs. The receptors here all came from a middle-aged woman in good health and CMV-seropositive. The CDR3 runs from the conserved cysteine through the conserved F or W. The D gene is left open where the match is weak. Some rows mark clone size as missing; the rest say once, few, many or name a class of expanded clone.

V gene	clone size	J gene	D gene	CDR3 DNA	CDR3 protein
TRBV5-1	few	TRBJ2-5	TRBD1	TGCGCCAGCAGTCCTACAGGGGCTTCCGGAGAGACCCAGTACTTC	CASSPTGASGETQYF
TRBV11-3	-	TRBJ2-1	-	TGTGCCAGCAGTCTTACGGGTGAGCAGTTCTTC	CASSLTGEQFF
TRBV18	few	TRBJ1-6	-	TGTGCCAGCTCACCGGTTGGAGATTCACCCCTCCACTTT	CASSPVGDSPLHF
TRBV6-6	-	TRBJ1-2	TRBD1	TGTGCCAGCAGCCCACCGGGACAGATTAACTATGGCTACACCTTC	CASSPPGQINYGYTF
TRBV4-2	-	TRBJ1-1	TRBD1	TGTGCCAGCAGCCGGACAGGATACACTGAAGCTTTCTTT	CASSRTGYTEAFF
TRBV19	-	TRBJ2-6	-	TGTGCCAGTAGTATAGCGGGCTCTGGGGCCAACGTCCTGACTTTC	CASSIAGSGANVLTF
TRBV11-2	-	TRBJ1-1	TRBD1	TGTGCCAGCAGCTTAGGAACAGGGGAAGCTGAAGCTTTCTTT	CASSLGTGEAEAFF
TRBV5-1	-	TRBJ2-6	-	TGCGCCAGCAGCTTGGTTCCCCTCTCTGGGGCCAACGTCCTGACTTTC	CASSLVPLSGANVLTF
TRBV7-8	-	TRBJ1-6	TRBD1	TGTGCCAGCAGCTTAGGGAAGGGCGGTACAGGGGATTCACCCCTCCACTTT	CASSLGKGGTGDSPLHF
TRBV4-1	-	TRBJ2-2	TRBD1	TGCGCCAGCAGCCCTCAGGCGAGCAGGGGGCACGGGGAGCTGTTTTTT	CASSPQASRGHGELFF
TRBV5-1	-	TRBJ2-2	TRBD2	TGCGCCAGCAGCTTGGTTGGTCTAGCGGGAGTGGCCGACGGGGAGCTGTTTTTT	CASSLVGLAGVADGELFF
TRBV7-9	-	TRBJ2-7	TRBD1	TGTGCCAGCAGCTTAATCAGGGGGCCCCTCTACGAGCAGTACTTC	CASSLIRGPLYEQYF
TRBV19	once	TRBJ2-5	-	TGTGCCAGTAGTATTTCCCGGCAGGGGCGAGAGACCCAGTACTTC	CASSISRQGRETQYF
TRBV5-1	-	TRBJ1-6	-	TGCGCCAGCAGCTTGGACGGGGATAAGTCCTATAATTCACCCCTCCACTTT	CASSLDGDKSYNSPLHF
TRBV5-6	-	TRBJ2-5	TRBD2	TGTGCCAGCAGCTTGGTTGGTAGCGGGAACGAAAAGACCCAGTACTTC	CASSLVGSGNEKTQYF
TRBV4-2	-	TRBJ2-7	-	TGTGCCAGCAGCCAAGGGGCAGGCACCTACGAGCAGTACTTC	CASSQGAGTYEQYF
TRBV9	few	TRBJ2-1	TRBD2	TGTGCCAGCAGCCTCGAGCCCGGACTAGCGGGCCTCAGCTCCTACAATGAGCAGTTCTTC	CASSLEPGLAGLSSYNEQFF
TRBV9	-	TRBJ2-1	TRBD2	TGTGCCAGCAGCGCACTAGCGGCCAATTACAATGAGCAGTTCTTC	CASSALAANYNEQFF
TRBV30	-	TRBJ2-5	-	TGTGCCTGGAGCGCCCGGGAGACCCAGTACTTC	CAWSARETQYF
TRBV30	few	TRBJ2-5	TRBD1	TGTGCCTGGAGCCGACAGGGTGGGGGTTCAATTTTCTTTGAGACCCAGTACTTC	CAWSRQGGGSIFFETQYF
TRBV18	-	TRBJ1-1	-	TGTGCCAGCTCACCTTTAGGGGGGGAGGCTGAAGCTTTCTTT	CASSPLGGEAEAFF
TRBV29-1	-	TRBJ2-7	TRBD2	TGCAGCGTTGAAGATCAAACCAGCGGGGGAGGCGAGCAGTACTTC	CSVEDQTSGGGEQYF
TRBV5-4	-	TRBJ2-1	-	TGTGCCAGCAGCTTGGATAGCGTGATAAATGAGCAGTTCTTC	CASSLDSVINEQFF